These T cell receptor beta chains were read from a single sample in a study of post-analysis software for immune sequencing data. TCRdb re-called the PCR reads with MiXCR, one entry per CDR3 protein. Of fewer than 550,000 distinct CDR3 sequences in the sample, 34% were seen once. The source material was blood. The receptors here all came from a girl aged 2 to 17 with multiple sclerosis. Both conserved end residues are part of each CDR3.

j_gene: TRBJ2-3; v_gene: TRBV5-1; CDR3aa: CASSLEQGLTDTQYF
j_gene: -; v_gene: TRBV28; CDR3aa: CASSAPVAYVSETQYF
j_gene: TRBJ1-6; v_gene: TRBV20-1; CDR3aa: CSARADGSGDSPLHF
j_gene: TRBJ1-4; v_gene: TRBV13; CDR3aa: CAILGYGWADEKLFF
j_gene: TRBJ1-2; v_gene: TRBV18; CDR3aa: CASSPSAGGRYGYTF
j_gene: TRBJ2-1; v_gene: TRBV25-1; CDR3aa: CASSARDSPLTGEQFF
j_gene: TRBJ2-3; v_gene: TRBV5-1; CDR3aa: CASSLAGLTDTQYF
j_gene: TRBJ2-3; v_gene: TRBV6-1; CDR3aa: CASSETLGRPTDTQYF
j_gene: TRBJ1-2; v_gene: TRBV12-3/TRBV12-4; CDR3aa: CASSPVGYGYTF
j_gene: TRBJ1-1; v_gene: TRBV11-2; CDR3aa: CASSSPSNTEAFF